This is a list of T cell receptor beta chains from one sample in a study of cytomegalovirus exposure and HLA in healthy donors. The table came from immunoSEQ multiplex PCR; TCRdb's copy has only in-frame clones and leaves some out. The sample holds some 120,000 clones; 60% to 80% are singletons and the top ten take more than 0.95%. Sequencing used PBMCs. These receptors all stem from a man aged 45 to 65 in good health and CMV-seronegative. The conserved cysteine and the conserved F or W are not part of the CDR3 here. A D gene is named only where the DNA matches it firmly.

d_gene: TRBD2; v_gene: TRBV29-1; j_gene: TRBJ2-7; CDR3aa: SVEGTGTKGYEQY
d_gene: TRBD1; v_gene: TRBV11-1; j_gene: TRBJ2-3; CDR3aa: ASSRTGTDTDTQY
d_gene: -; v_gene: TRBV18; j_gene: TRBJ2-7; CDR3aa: ASSSDSYEQY
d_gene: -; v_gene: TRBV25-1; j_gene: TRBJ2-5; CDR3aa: ASSESGIQETQY
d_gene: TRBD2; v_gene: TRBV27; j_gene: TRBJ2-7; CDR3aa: ASSQLAGTQNEHEQY
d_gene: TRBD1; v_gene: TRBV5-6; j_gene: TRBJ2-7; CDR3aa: ASSLVPRGQSYEQY
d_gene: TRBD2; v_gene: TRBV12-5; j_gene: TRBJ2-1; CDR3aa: ASVASGTNEQF
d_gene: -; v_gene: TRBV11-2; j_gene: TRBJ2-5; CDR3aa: ASRRYQETQY
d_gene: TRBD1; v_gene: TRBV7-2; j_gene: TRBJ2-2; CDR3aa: ASSRRGQGNSAGELF
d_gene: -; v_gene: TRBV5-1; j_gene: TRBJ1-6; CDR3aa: ASSLETTGYNSPLH
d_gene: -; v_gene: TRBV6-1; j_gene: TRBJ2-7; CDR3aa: ASSEENSRQTYEQY
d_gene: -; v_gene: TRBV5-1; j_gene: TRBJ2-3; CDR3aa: ASTRSVPGTDTQY
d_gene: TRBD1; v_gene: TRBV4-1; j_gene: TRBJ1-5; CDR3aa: ASSARINRGRDQPQH
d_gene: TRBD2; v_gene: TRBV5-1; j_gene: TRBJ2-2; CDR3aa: ASSLEAGGHTGELF
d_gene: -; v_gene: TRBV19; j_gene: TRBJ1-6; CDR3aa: ASSIQGMGSPLH
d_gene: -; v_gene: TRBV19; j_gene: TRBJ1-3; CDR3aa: ASQGGGSGNTIY
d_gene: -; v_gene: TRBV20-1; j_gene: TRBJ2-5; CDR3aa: SPRETQY
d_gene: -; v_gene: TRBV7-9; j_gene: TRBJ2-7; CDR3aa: ASSPGSYEQY
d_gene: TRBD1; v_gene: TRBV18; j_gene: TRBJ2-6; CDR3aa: ASSPRTGGIAGANVLT
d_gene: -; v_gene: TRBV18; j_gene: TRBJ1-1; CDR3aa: ASSPLRSNTEAF
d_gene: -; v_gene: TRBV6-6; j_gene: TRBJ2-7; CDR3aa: ASSGDRMTSYEQY
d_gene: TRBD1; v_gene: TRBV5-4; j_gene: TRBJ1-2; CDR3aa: ASSLQGAVNYGYT
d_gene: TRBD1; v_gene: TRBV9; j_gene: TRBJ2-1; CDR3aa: ASSPGTGSYNEQF
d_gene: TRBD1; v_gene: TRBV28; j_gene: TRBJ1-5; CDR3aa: ASNRGNNQPQH
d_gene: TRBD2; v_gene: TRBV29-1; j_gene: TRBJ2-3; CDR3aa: SVEASGITDTQY
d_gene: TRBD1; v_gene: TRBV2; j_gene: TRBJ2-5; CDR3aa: ASRSTGEETQY
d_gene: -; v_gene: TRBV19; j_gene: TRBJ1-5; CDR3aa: ATSLGQIYQPQH
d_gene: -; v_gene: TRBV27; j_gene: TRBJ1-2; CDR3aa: ASSYGLSYGYT
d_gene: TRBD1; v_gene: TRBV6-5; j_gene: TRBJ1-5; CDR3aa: ASSSDRGGNQPQH
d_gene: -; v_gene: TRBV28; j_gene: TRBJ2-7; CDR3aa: ANRDDYEQY
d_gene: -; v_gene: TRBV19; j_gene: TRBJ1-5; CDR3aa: ASSMDSWDNQPQH
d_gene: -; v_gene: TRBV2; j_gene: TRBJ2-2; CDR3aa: ASSVGGEPTGELF
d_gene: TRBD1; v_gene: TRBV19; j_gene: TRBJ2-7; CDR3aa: ASSIAGTGKNEQY
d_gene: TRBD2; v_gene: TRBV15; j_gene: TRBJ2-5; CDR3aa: ATSTGTSYETQY
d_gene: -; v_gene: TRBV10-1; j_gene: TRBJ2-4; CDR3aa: ASSESGGLAKNIQY
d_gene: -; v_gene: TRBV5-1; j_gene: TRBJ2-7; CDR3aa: ASSSGHSAYEQY
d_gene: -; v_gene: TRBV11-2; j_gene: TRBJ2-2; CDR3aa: ASSLYAIQVSGELF
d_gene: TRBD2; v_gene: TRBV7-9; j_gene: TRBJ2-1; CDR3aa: ASSFYKLAGDYNEQF
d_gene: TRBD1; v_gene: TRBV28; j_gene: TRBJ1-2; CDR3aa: ASITGGQNYGYT
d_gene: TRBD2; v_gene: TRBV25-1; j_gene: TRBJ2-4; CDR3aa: ASSEFEGGDIQY
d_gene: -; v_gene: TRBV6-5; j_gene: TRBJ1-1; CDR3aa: ASSYSTVMNTEAF
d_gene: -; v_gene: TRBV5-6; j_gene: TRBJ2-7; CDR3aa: ASSPGTSGEQY
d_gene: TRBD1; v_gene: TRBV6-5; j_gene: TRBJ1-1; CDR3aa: ASRITGTGGEAF
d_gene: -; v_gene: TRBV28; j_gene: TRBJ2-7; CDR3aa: ASSLAGSPPDEQY
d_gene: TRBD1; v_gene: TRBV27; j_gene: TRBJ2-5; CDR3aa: ASSGGTGAQETQY
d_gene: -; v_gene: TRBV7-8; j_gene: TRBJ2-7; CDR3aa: ASTSVGGVGEQY
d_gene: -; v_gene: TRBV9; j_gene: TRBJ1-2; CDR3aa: ASSVGIGNSYGYT
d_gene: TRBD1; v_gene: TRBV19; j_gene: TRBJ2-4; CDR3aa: ASSIGDRGTKNIQY